This section outlines one T cell receptor beta chain sequence together with its context. What it binds is unknown. Donors gave around 10 milliliters of peripheral blood apiece. Germline V gene sequence: CDR1 SGHRS, CDR2 YFSETQ. V gave up 4 bases and J gave up 2 bases, with 12 bases separating them. The CDR3 has 14 residues. This record belongs to a study of blood T cells in healthy people across ages. Through a sample-barcoded 5' primer and a J-beta primer mix, a second PCR was run for roughly 6 to 11 cycles. Unique molecular identifiers of 12 random nucleotides labeled each cDNA. One entry per CDR3 protein, called by TCRdb with MiXCR from the 5' RACE reads. The repertoire includes around 800,000 distinct CDR3 sequences, 62% of them detected once, and roughly 25% sits in the top ten. General study findings and limits: No one knew whether donors had CMV, which possibly confounded expanded clonotype changes.

Sequencing input: blood. V usage is TRBV5-1 and J usage is TRBJ2-5, with a weak D call TRBD2 (5 bases). The receptor comes from a man under 40 in good health. The CDR3 nucleotides read TGCGCCAGCAGCGCGTTTCCGGGGCAAGAGACCCAGTACTTC. Translated, it gives CASSAFPGQETQYF.